Each of the 11 T cell receptor beta chains below was sequenced from the same sample in a study of blood T cells in healthy people across ages. Next came a second PCR, run for about 6 to 12 cycles, which used a sample-barcoded 5' primer along with a J-beta primer mix. TCRdb independently ran MiXCR on the 5' RACE reads; one entry per CDR3 protein. Of 1 million or so distinct CDR3 sequences in the sample, less than 50% were seen once. The sequencing input was blood. These receptors all stem from a woman in her fifties or sixties in good health.

This chain links TRBV7-9 with TRBJ2-1; 7 nucleotides match TRBD1. The V gene's germline CDR1 is SEHNR and CDR2 FQNEAQ (reference sequence). This CDR3 contains 14 residues. The junction had 5 bases not matched to a gene; V was cut back by 5 bases and J by 4 bases. This CDR3 is CASSPWDRYNEQFF. The CDR3 DNA follows: TGTGCCAGCAGCCCCTGGGACAGATACAATGAGCAGTTCTTC.

This clonotype was detected a few times. The V gene is TRBV2, the J gene TRBJ2-7; D ambiguous. This CDR3 has 14 amino acids. V lost 7 bases and J 2 bases, leaving 15 bases between the germline ends. Germline lookup yields CDR1 SNHLY and CDR2 FYNNEI. The CDR3 spells CASTASLGAYEQYF. As DNA, the CDR3 is TGTGCCAGCACCGCCAGCCTGGGCGCCTACGAGCAGTACTTC.

This chain links TRBV6-1 with TRBJ2-1; D is possibly TRBD1 (5 bases). There are 15 residues in the CDR3. Germline CDR1 reads MNHNS; CDR2 reads SASEGT. The V and J ends lost 3 bases and 2 bases respectively, with 11 bases between them. CDR3 in amino acids: CASSEGQSPYNEQFF. The DNA of the CDR3 is TGTGCCAGCAGTGAGGGGCAGAGCCCCTACAATGAGCAGTTCTTC.

For this clonotype: An end of the junction differs from the germline gene, which may be a read error. The V gene is TRBV20-1, the J gene TRBJ2-2, with a possible D match to TRBD1 (6 bases). CDR1 is DFQATT and CDR2 is SNEGSKA in the germline V gene (reference sequence). This CDR3 spans 11 amino acids. Here the CDR3 reads CSARGDRELFF. CDR3 in DNA: TGCAGTGCAAGAGGGGACAGGGAGCTGTTTTTT.

This clonotype has a handful of counts. V is TRBV20-1 and J is TRBJ2-3; 9 bases agree with TRBD2. The CDR3 loop spans 15 amino acids. J gave up 2 bases and V 1 base, and 4 bases lay outside the gene matches. Looked up from germline, CDR1 is DFQATT and CDR2 is SNEGSKA (reference sequence). The CDR3 is CSARATSGLTDTQYF. The CDR3 DNA follows: TGCAGTGCTAGAGCGACTAGCGGCCTCACAGATACGCAGTATTTT.

The CDR3 DNA reads as TGTGCCAGCAGCGTAGTTGGCGGGGGAATCTACGAGCAGTACTTC. This sequence encodes CASSVVGGGIYEQYF. The chain has TRBV9 and TRBJ2-7, with 7 bases lining up with TRBD2. The CDR3 runs 15 residues. With V trimmed by 0 bases and J by 3 bases, 6 bases remained unmatched. Germline V gene lookup returns CDR1 SGDLS and CDR2 YYNGEE.

At least ten counts were recorded for this clonotype. V gene TRBV7-9 combines with J gene TRBJ2-3, with 7 bases fitting TRBD2. The V gene's germline CDR1 is SEHNR and CDR2 FQNEAQ (reference sequence). The CDR3 contains 14 residues. V dropped 6 bases and J dropped 5; count of bases not matched to a gene: 8. CDR3 bases: TGTGCCAGCAGTTTGACGGGAGGAAGAGATACGCAGTATTTT. Translated, it gives CASSLTGGRDTQYF. The whole variable domain, remainder taken from reference TRBV7-9 and TRBJ2-3, is DTGVSQNPRHKITKRGQNVTFRCDPISEHNRLYWYRQTLGQGPEFLTYFQNEAQLEKSRLLSDRFSAERPKGSFSTLEIQRTEQGDSAMYLCASSLTGGRDTQYFGPGTRLTVL.

V and J are TRBV10-3 and TRBJ2-3; TRBD2 agrees at 8 bases. The CDR3 loop spans 13 amino acids. After removal of 11 bases from V and 0 bases from J, the junction contained 4 bases not matched to a gene. Germline V gives CDR1 ENHRY, CDR2 SYGVKD. CDR3 coding DNA: TGTGCCTCAGCGGGAGTTAGCACAGATACGCAGTATTTT. The encoded protein is CASAGVSTDTQYF.

The gene calls are TRBV6-6 and TRBJ2-7; 7 bases align to TRBD2. The junction had 9 bases not matched to a gene; V was cut back by 6 bases and J by 1 base. The CDR3 has 15 residues. The germline CDR1 and CDR2 sequences are MNHNY and SVGAGI (reference sequence). The CDR3 nucleotides read TGTGCCAGCAGATTTGAGGGAGGGCCTTCCTACGAGCAGTACTTC. Residues: CASRFEGGPSYEQYF.

The chain uses TRBV28 and TRBJ2-2; no clear D gene. This CDR3 is built from 13 residues. Germline CDR1 reads MDHEN; CDR2 reads SYDVKM. V lost 5 bases, J lost 4 bases, and 8 bases lay in between. CDR3 DNA sequence: TGTGCCAGCAGTCCCAGCCTCACCGGGGAGCTGTTTTTT. Translating gives CASSPSLTGELFF.

This clonotype was observed a few times. The gene calls are TRBV28 and TRBJ1-2; D might be TRBD1 (6 bases). The V gene's germline CDR1 is MDHEN and CDR2 SYDVKM. With 1 base removed from V and 6 bases from J, the gap between germline ends came to 12 bases. The CDR3 sequence is 14 residues long. For the CDR3, the DNA is TGTGCCAGCAGTTTATTGGGACAATTGGATGGCTACACCTTC. Protein: CASSLLGQLDGYTF.